Presented here are 18 T cell receptor beta chains from one specimen sequenced in a study of T cells after yellow fever vaccination. One entry per CDR3 protein results from TCRdb running MiXCR on the 5' RACE reads. The sample records under 95,000 distinct CDR3 sequences, around 7.9% being singletons. The sample in question was CD8+ T cells sorted from PBMCs, obtained about 10 days after the first yellow fever vaccination. Receptor source: a man between 18 and 35 years old who received the YFV17D yellow fever vaccine.

With regard to this clonotype: Given a much more abundant clone one base away, this may be a read error. The chain employs TRBV7-2 and TRBJ2-7; 9 bases fit TRBD1. Germline V gene sequence: CDR1 SGHTA, CDR2 FQGNSA. J gave up 0 bases and V 5 bases, and 2 bases lay outside the gene matches. The CDR3 loop spans 14 amino acids. In DNA form, the CDR3 reads TGTGCCAGCAGCGTGGACAGGGGCTCCTACGAGCAGTACGTC. Its translation is CASSVDRGSYEQYV.

The chain uses TRBV5-4 and TRBJ2-1; no definite D call. Germline V gene sequence: CDR1 SGHNT, CDR2 YYREEE (reference sequence). Trimming pared 1 base from V and 1 base from J, leaving 9 bases between. CDR3 length: 15 residues. CDR3 sequence reads: CASSLTDSSYNEQFF. The CDR3 DNA sequence: TGTGCCAGCAGCTTGACTGACTCTTCCTACAATGAGCAGTTCTTC.

Turning to this clonotype: This may come from a read error, since a much larger clone is one base off. The genes are TRBV6-5 and TRBJ2-1; D tentatively fits TRBD1 or TRBD2 (5 bases each). The germline CDR1 and CDR2 sequences are MNHEY and SVGAGI. Trimming took 0 bases from V and 7 from J, leaving 13 bases between them. This CDR3 has 15 amino acids. The CDR3 reads CASSYSVGTRNEQFF. The CDR3 DNA reads TGTGCCAGCAGTTACTCGGTAGGGACGAGGAATGAGCAGTTCTTC.

This clonotype was detected a few times. The chain uses TRBV30 and TRBJ2-7; D remains unclear. Germline lookup yields CDR1 GTSNPN and CDR2 SVGIG (reference sequence). V was shortened by 0 bases and J by 7 bases, with 7 bases between the two germline ends. This CDR3 is 11 amino acids long. CDR3 sequence reads: CAWSVSWEQYF. The CDR3 DNA sequence: TGTGCCTGGAGTGTATCCTGGGAGCAGTACTTC.

This clonotype came up a few times. The rearrangement links TRBV7-8 to TRBJ2-1, with D tentatively TRBD1 or TRBD2 (5 bases each). Germline V gene lookup returns CDR1 SGHVS and CDR2 FQNEAQ. V lost 8 bases and J 8 bases, leaving 16 bases between the germline ends. The CDR3 covers 13 residues. CDR3 region: CASDSGPRDEQFF. For the CDR3, the DNA is TGTGCCAGCGACTCGGGACCCCGGGATGAGCAGTTCTTC.

This clonotype was recorded a few times. The chain carries TRBV12-3 or TRBV12-4 and TRBJ2-5, with D unresolved. Deletions cut 6 bases from V and 2 bases from J, with 13 bases between. There are 14 residues in the CDR3. CDR3 sequence: CASRPGDLQETQYF. The CDR3, as DNA: TGTGCCAGCAGACCCGGTGATTTACAAGAGACCCAGTACTTC.

This clonotype was seen many times. The chain couples TRBV29-1 to TRBJ2-1; 7 nucleotides agree with TRBD1. This CDR3 spans 14 amino acids. Per the germline V gene, CDR1 is SQVTM and CDR2 is ANQGSEA. The V and J ends lost 3 bases and 7 bases, in that order; junction bases with no gene match: 9. CDR3 loop: CSVEATGTSNEQFF. The CDR3 DNA reads TGCAGCGTTGAGGCGACAGGGACCAGTAATGAGCAGTTCTTC.

The chain couples TRBV20-1 to TRBJ2-1, with TRBD2 matching 11 bases. CDR3 length: 13 residues. The ends lost 5 bases at V and 4 bases at J; junction bases unmatched: 1. From germline, CDR1 is DFQATT and CDR2 SNEGSKA (reference sequence). CDR3 loop: CSAPSGGYNEQFF. The CDR3, as DNA: TGCAGTGCTCCTAGCGGGGGGTACAATGAGCAGTTCTTC.

This clonotype was counted between two and nine times. The rearrangement joins TRBV30 to TRBJ1-1; a possible D gene is TRBD1 (5 bases). V shed 4 bases and J shed 5 bases, with 11 bases lying between them. Germline loops: CDR1 GTSNPN, CDR2 SVGIG (reference sequence). This CDR3 is 12 amino acids long. Here the CDR3 reads CAWTEEGTEAFF. CDR3 DNA sequence: TGTGCCTGGACGGAGGAGGGGACTGAAGCTTTCTTT.

A note on this clonotype: This could be a read error, since a much larger clone is one nucleotide away. The CDR3 sequence is CASSQDGLSTQPQHF. The CDR3 DNA follows: TGCGCCAGCAGCCAAGATGGTTTGAGCACTCAGCCCCAGCATTTT. The chain carries TRBV4-1 and TRBJ1-5; D not resolved. CDR3 size: 15 residues. Germline V gives CDR1 MGHRA, CDR2 YSYEKL.

This clonotype was observed at least ten times. V and J are TRBV29-1 and TRBJ1-2, with no clear D. Germline loops: CDR1 SQVTM, CDR2 ANQGSEA. The CDR3 is 11 residues long. V lost 2 bases to trimming and J lost 5 bases, with 6 bases between them. CDR3 nucleotides: TGCAGCGTTGAATCGGAGTATGGCTACACCTTC. Its translation is CSVESEYGYTF.

In this sample, this clonotype turned up many times. The CDR3 bases are TGTGCCAGCAGCTTAGTAAGCGGGAGCTCCTACGAGCAGTACTTC. Protein: CASSLVSGSSYEQYF. The rearrangement uses TRBV7-2 and TRBJ2-7, with 8 bases matching TRBD2. The CDR3 is made up of 15 amino acids. CDR1 and CDR2 (germline): SGHTA, FQGNSA. Germline trimming cut 1 base from V and 0 bases from J; bases unmatched to any gene: 2.

The chain links TRBV12-3 or TRBV12-4 to TRBJ2-7; TRBD1 or TRBD2 may be the D gene (6 bases each). This CDR3 has 16 amino acids. V was shortened by 6 bases and J by 5 bases, with 23 bases between the two germline ends. The CDR3 region is CASRPAGSGAGDEQYF. DNA of the CDR3: TGTGCCAGCAGGCCGGCGGGGTCGGGGGCTGGCGACGAGCAGTACTTC.

In its sample, this clonotype was seen many times. The rearrangement uses TRBV7-9 and TRBJ2-7; D is ambiguous. Germline CDR1 is SEHNR and CDR2 is FQNEAQ (reference sequence). Trimming removed 4 bases from V and 0 bases from J, with 10 bases in between. This CDR3 contains 14 residues. The CDR3 sequence is CASSSPLVSYEQYV. DNA of the CDR3: TGTGCCAGCAGCTCCCCTTTGGTCTCCTACGAGCAGTACGTC.

This clonotype has ten or more counts. The chain has TRBV2 and TRBJ2-5, with 9 nucleotides matching TRBD1. This CDR3 comprises 16 residues. J lost 7 bases, V lost 2 bases, and 11 bases had no gene match. Germline V gives CDR1 SNHLY, CDR2 FYNNEI. The CDR3 sequence: CASSELDRGQQGTQYF. DNA for the CDR3: TGTGCCAGCAGTGAATTGGACAGGGGCCAGCAGGGGACCCAGTACTTC.

The sample holds many counts of this clonotype. The chain recombines TRBV21-1 with TRBJ1-1; TRBD1, the table's D call, lacks a check against the DNA. TRBV21-1 is classified as a pseudogene. The CDR3 covers 18 residues. The CDR3 DNA sequence: TGTGCCAGCAGCAATGCGCCCGCAGGGGGTAAGCGGAACACTGAAGCTTTCTTT. As protein: CASSNAPAGGKRNTEAFF.

V gene TRBV20-1 combines with J gene TRBJ2-3; TRBD2 is a possible D gene (7 bases). Trimming cost V 3 bases and J 3 bases, with 22 bases left between them. The CDR3 loop spans 17 amino acids. CDR1 and CDR2 from the germline V gene are DFQATT and SNEGSKA (reference sequence). CDR3 sequence: CSARGGGLLLRTDTQYF. The DNA for the CDR3 is TGCAGTGCTAGGGGGGGGGGCCTACTTCTTAGGACAGATACGCAGTATTTT.

This clonotype was recorded a few times. The rearrangement joins TRBV7-9 to TRBJ1-1; maybe TRBD1 (6 bases). This CDR3 region has 14 residues. Deletions cut 8 bases from V and 2 bases from J, with 15 bases between. Germline V gene lookup returns CDR1 SEHNR and CDR2 FQNEAQ (reference sequence). The CDR3 DNA reads TGTGCCAGCCGCCCCGCAGGGGCTAACACTGAAGCTTTCTTT. Translated: CASRPAGANTEAFF.